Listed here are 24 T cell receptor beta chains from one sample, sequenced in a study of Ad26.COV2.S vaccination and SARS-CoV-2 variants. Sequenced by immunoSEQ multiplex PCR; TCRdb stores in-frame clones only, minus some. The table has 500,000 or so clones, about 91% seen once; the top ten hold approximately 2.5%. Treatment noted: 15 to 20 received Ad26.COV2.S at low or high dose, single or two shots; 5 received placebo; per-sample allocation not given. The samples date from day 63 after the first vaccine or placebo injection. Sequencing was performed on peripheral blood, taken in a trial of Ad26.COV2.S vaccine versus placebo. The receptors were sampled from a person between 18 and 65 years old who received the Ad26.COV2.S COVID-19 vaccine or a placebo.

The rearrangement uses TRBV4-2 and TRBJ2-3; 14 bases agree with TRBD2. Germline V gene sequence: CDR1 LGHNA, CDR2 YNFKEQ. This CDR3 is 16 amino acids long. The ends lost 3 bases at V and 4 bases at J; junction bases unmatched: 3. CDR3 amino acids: CASSQEGLAGADTQYF. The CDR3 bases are TGTGCCAGCAGCCAGGAGGGACTAGCGGGAGCAGATACGCAGTATTTT.

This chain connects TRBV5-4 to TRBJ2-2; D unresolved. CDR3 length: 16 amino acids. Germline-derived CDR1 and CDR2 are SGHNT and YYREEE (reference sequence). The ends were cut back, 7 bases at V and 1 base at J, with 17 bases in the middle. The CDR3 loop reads CASRRGNGRNTGELFF. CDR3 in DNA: TGTGCCAGCCGACGAGGTAACGGACGGAACACCGGGGAGCTGTTTTTT.

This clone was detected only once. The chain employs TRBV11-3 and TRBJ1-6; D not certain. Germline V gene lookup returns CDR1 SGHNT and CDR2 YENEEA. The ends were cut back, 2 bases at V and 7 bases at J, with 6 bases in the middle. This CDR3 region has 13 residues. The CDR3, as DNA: TGTGCCAGCAGCTTAACGAGGAATTCACCCCTCCACTTT. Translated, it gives CASSLTRNSPLHF.

CDR3 sequence (DNA): TGTGCCAGCAGCAAAGAGGGCAGTGCGTGGACGAGGACTGAAGCTTTCTTT. This encodes CASSKEGSAWTRTEAFF. V usage is TRBV21-1 and J usage is TRBJ1-1. TRBV21-1 is a listed pseudogene. The CDR3 contains 17 residues.

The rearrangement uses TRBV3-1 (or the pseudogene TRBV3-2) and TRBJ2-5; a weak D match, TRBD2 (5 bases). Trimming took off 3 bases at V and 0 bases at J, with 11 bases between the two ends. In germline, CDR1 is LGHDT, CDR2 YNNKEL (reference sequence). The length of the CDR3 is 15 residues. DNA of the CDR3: TGTGCCAGCAGCCATGCGACGGACTACCAAGAGACCCAGTACTTC. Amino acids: CASSHATDYQETQYF.

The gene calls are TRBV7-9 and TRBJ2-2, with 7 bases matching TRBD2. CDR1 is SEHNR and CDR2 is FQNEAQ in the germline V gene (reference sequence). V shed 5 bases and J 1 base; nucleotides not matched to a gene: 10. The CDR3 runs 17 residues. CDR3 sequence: CASSRGWGGGNTGELFF. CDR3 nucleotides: TGTGCCAGCAGCCGAGGATGGGGCGGGGGGAACACCGGGGAGCTGTTTTTT.

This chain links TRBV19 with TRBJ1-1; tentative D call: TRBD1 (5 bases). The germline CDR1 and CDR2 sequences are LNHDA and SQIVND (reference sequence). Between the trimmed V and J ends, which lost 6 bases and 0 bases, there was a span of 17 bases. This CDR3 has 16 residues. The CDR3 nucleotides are TGTGCCAGTAGACCCCGGGACTGGGTCATGAACACTGAAGCTTTCTTT. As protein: CASRPRDWVMNTEAFF.

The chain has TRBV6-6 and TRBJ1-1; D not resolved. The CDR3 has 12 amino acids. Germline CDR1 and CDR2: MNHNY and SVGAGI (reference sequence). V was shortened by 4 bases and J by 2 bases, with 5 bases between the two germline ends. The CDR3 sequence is CASSFPNTEAFF. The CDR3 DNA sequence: TGTGCCAGCAGTTTTCCCAACACTGAAGCTTTCTTT.

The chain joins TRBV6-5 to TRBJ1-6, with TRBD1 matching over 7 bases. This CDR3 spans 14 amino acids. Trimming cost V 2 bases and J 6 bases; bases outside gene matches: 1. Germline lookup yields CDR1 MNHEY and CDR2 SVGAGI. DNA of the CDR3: TGTGCCAGCAGTTACAGGGGGCCTAATTCACCCCTCCACTTT. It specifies CASSYRGPNSPLHF.

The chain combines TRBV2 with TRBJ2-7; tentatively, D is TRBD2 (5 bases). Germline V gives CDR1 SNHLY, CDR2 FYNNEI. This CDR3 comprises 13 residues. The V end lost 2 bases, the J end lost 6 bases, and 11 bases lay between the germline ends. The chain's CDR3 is CASSELTAGEQYF. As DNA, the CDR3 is TGTGCCAGCAGTGAATTGACGGCGGGCGAGCAGTACTTC.

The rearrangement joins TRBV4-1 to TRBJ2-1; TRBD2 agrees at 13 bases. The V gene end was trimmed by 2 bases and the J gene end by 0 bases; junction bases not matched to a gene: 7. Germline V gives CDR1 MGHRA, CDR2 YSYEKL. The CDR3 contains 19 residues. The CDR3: CASSQFGTSGARSYNEQFF. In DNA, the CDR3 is TGCGCCAGCAGCCAATTTGGGACTAGCGGGGCTCGCTCCTACAATGAGCAGTTCTTC.

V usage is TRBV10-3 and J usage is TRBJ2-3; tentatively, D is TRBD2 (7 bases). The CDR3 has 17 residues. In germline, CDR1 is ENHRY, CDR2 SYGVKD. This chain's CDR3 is CARGRGRGGRGTDTQYF. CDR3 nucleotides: TGTGCGCGAGGGAGGGGGAGAGGGGGTAGGGGCACAGATACGCAGTATTTT.

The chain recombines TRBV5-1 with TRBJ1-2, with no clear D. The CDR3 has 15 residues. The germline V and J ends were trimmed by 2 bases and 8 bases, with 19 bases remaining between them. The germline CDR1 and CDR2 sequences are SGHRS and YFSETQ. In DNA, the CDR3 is TGCGCCAGCAGCTTCACGGGAGCCGTCAGACCCGGCTACACCTTC. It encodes CASSFTGAVRPGYTF.

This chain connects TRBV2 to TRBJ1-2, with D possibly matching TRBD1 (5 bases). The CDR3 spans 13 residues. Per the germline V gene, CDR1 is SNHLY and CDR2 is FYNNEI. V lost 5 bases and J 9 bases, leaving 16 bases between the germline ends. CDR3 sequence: CASSSWNGARYTF. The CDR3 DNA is TGTGCCAGCAGTAGCTGGAACGGGGCCCGCTACACCTTC.

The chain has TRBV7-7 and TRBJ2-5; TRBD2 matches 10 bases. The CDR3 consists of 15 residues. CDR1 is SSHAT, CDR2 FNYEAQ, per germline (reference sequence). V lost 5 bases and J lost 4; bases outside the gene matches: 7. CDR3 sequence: CASSPPSGGGETQYF. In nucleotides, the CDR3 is TGTGCCAGCAGCCCGCCTAGCGGGGGTGGAGAGACCCAGTACTTC.

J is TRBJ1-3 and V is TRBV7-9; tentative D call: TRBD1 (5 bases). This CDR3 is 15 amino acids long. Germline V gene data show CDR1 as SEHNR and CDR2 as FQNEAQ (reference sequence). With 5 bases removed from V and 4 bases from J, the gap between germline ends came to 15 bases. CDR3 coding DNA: TGTGCCAGCAGCCCCCAAACAGGTCCGGGAAACACCATATATTTT. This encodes CASSPQTGPGNTIYF.

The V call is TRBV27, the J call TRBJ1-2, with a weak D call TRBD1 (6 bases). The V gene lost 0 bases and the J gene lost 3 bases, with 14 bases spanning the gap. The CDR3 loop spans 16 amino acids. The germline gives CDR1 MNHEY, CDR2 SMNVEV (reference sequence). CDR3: CASSLSPGAGYYGYTF. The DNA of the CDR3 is TGTGCCAGCAGTTTATCGCCGGGGGCCGGATACTATGGCTACACCTTC.

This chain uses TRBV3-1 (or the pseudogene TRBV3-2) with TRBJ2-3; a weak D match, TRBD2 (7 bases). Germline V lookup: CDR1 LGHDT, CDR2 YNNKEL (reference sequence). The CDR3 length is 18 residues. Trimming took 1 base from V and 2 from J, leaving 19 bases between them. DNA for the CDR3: TGTGCCAGCAGCCAAGCGAAAAGGGGGGGCAAACACACAGATACGCAGTATTTT. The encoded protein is CASSQAKRGGKHTDTQYF.

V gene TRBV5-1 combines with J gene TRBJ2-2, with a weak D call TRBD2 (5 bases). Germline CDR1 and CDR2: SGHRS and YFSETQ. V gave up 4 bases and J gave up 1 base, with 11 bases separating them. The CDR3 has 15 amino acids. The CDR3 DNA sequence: TGCGCCAGCAGCGATAACGGACTGAACACCGGGGAGCTGTTTTTT. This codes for CASSDNGLNTGELFF.

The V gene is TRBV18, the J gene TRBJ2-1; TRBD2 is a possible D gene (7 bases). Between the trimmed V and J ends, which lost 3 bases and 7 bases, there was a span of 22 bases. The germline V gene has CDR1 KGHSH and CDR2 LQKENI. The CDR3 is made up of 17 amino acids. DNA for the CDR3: TGTGCCAGCTCACCGCCTAGGTTTTCGGGAGGACAGAATGAGCAGTTCTTC. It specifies CASSPPRFSGGQNEQFF.

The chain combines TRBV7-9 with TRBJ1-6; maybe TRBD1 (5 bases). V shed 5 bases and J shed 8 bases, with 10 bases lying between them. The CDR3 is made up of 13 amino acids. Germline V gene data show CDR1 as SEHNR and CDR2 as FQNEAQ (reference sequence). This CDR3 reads CASSTLGDSPLHF. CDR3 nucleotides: TGTGCCAGCAGCACACTGGGGGATTCACCCCTCCACTTT. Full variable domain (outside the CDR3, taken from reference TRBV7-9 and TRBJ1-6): DTGVSQNPRHKITKRGQNVTFRCDPISEHNRLYWYRQTLGQGPEFLTYFQNEAQLEKSRLLSDRFSAERPKGSFSTLEIQRTEQGDSAMYLCASSTLGDSPLHFGNGTRLTVT.

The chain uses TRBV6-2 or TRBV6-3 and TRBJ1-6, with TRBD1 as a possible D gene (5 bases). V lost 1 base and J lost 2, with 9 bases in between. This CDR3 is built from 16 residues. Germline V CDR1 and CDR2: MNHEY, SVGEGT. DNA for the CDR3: TGTGCCAGCAGTTACTTCAGGGATACCTATAATTCACCCCTCCACTTT. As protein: CASSYFRDTYNSPLHF.

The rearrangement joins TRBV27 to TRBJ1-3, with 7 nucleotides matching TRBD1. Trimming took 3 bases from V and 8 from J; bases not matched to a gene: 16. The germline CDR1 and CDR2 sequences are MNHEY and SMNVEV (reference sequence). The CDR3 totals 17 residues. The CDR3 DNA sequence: TGTGCCAGCAGTTTCGGGGACAGCTGCTTTTGGGGGGACACCATATATTTT. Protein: CASSFGDSCFWGDTIYF.

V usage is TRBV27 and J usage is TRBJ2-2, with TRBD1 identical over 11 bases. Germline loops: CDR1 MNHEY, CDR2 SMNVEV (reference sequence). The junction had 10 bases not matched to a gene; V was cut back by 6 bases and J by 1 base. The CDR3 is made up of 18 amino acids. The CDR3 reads CASSTLQGQGENTGELFF. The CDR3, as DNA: TGTGCCAGCAGCACCCTTCAGGGACAGGGGGAGAACACCGGGGAGCTGTTTTTT.